This T cell receptor (beta chain) came from a study of blood T cell repertoires in COVID-19. Study background: The study drew acute and convalescent COVID-19 samples from the United States, Italy and Spain.

The authors' processing: Nucleated cell counts were estimated from reference gene primer amplification. Using immunoSEQ multiplex PCR, the repertoire was profiled, and TCRdb retains in-frame clones only, with some absent. The DNA was the basis for D and trimming; V, J and clone size are from that table. Of roughly 200,000 clones in the sample, 80% to 90% are singletons; the top ten hold approximately 2.8%. In germline, CDR1 is LNHDA, CDR2 SQIVND (reference sequence). The CDR3 is made up of 10 amino acids. Participants spanned ages 18 to 89 years and resided in roughly 22 US areas. The clonotype comes from a woman aged 45 to 65 in a cohort exposed to, infected with or recovered from COVID-19 (not recorded which). The V gene is TRBV19, the J gene TRBJ1-4; D remains ambiguous. The DNA end is more similar to TRBJ2-2, so the J call may be wrong. Sample: PBMCs or T cells enriched from blood (not recorded which). The CDR3 nucleotides are TGTGCCAGTGGGAAAGCGGAGCTGTTTTTT. It encodes CASGKAELFF.